The next 18 T cell receptor beta chains were all read from a single sample in a study of cytomegalovirus exposure and HLA in healthy donors (dated by TCRdb to 2015 to 2018). Libraries came from the immunoSEQ multiplex PCR assay. TCRdb provides this immuneACCESS table in a form limited to in-frame rearrangements. Some clones are lacking; in checked studies, under half of them reflect an unresolved V gene, and why the rest are absent is not known. This sample comprises some 98,000 clones, roughly 89% of them detected only once. Of the sample, 3.5% to 5% is held by the ten largest clones. Sequencing input: PBMCs. The receptor set was obtained from a woman under 40 in good health and CMV-seronegative.

The rearrangement uses TRBV5-1 and TRBJ2-5; 9 bases agree with TRBD2. The CDR3 is 17 amino acids. Germline CDR1 reads SGHRS; CDR2 reads YFSETQ. After removal of 0 bases from V and 2 bases from J, the junction contained 8 bases not matched to a gene. The CDR3 here is CASSLDTSGPRQETQYF. DNA for the CDR3: TGCGCCAGCAGCTTGGACACTAGCGGGCCGAGACAAGAGACCCAGTACTTC.

This clone was recorded a few times. The CDR3 DNA follows: TGTGCCAGTAGGGACAGCTCTGGGGCCAACGTCCTGACTTTC. Protein: CASRDSSGANVLTF. The V and J genes are TRBV19 and TRBJ2-6; TRBD1 is a possible D gene (6 bases). Germline V gene data show CDR1 as LNHDA and CDR2 as SQIVND (reference sequence). With 6 bases removed from V and 0 bases from J, the gap between germline ends came to 6 bases. The CDR3 extends over 14 amino acids. Full variable domain (rest looked up from reference TRBV19 and TRBJ2-6): DGGITQSPKYLFRKEGQNVTLSCEQNLNHDAMYWYRQDPGQGLRLIYYSQIVNDFQKGDIAEGYSVSREKKESFPLTVTSAQKNPTAFYLCASRDSSGANVLTFGAGSRLTVL.

This clone appeared a single time. This chain uses TRBV9 with TRBJ1-2; a weak D match, TRBD1 (6 bases). With 4 bases removed from V and 8 bases from J, the gap between germline ends came to 18 bases. This CDR3 has 14 amino acids. CDR1 and CDR2 (germline): SGDLS, YYNGEE. The CDR3 DNA sequence: TGTGCCAGCAGCCCCCCGAGGGGGGGGGAAGGCTACACCTTC. This gives the protein CASSPPRGGEGYTF.

This chain links TRBV28 with TRBJ2-4; maybe TRBD2 (6 bases). Germline V gives CDR1 MDHEN, CDR2 SYDVKM. Trimming stripped 5 bases from V and 8 bases from J, with 19 bases between. The CDR3 is 15 amino acids. CDR3 region: CASSDSAGPGHIQYF. The CDR3 DNA reads as TGTGCCAGCAGTGATTCCGCGGGACCCGGTCACATTCAGTACTTC.

The rearrangement links TRBV19 to TRBJ1-5; D remains unclear. The V end lost 6 bases, the J end lost 7 bases, and 19 bases lay between the germline ends. Germline lookup yields CDR1 LNHDA and CDR2 SQIVND (reference sequence). CDR3 size: 15 residues. The CDR3, as DNA: TGTGCCAGTAGGGGAGGACGGCGGATGGGGCAGCCCCAGCATTTT. Amino acid sequence: CASRGGRRMGQPQHF.

The chain links TRBV9 to TRBJ1-3; D call uncertain. V lost 3 bases and J lost 0, with 4 bases in between. Germline CDR1 SGDLS, CDR2 YYNGEE. The CDR3 runs to 13 residues. CDR3 region: CASSGHSGNTIYF. In DNA form, the CDR3 reads TGTGCCAGCAGCGGACACTCTGGAAACACCATATATTTT.

This clone was seen only a few times. V and J are TRBV7-3 and TRBJ2-1; D gene ambiguous. Per germline, CDR1 SGHTA and CDR2 FQGTGA. V gave up 5 bases and J gave up 7 bases, with 15 bases separating them. The length of the CDR3 is 14 residues. This chain's CDR3 is CASSPGSSRNEQFF. DNA for the CDR3: TGTGCCAGCAGCCCTGGGTCCTCGAGGAATGAGCAGTTCTTC.

CDR3 sequence reads: CSVGLAAYEQYF. Written as DNA, the CDR3 is TGCAGCGTTGGACTAGCGGCCTACGAGCAGTACTTC. This chain joins TRBV29-1 and TRBJ2-7, with TRBD2 matching 9 bases. Trimming at V came to 4 bases and at J to 2 bases, leaving 0 bases not matched to a gene. The germline V gene encodes CDR1 SQVTM and CDR2 ANQGSEA. The CDR3 has 12 residues.

This clone was seen a single time. The chain has TRBV6-1 and TRBJ1-1, with 7 bases that match TRBD1. The CDR3 has 16 residues. The germline V gene has CDR1 MNHNS and CDR2 SASEGT. With 3 bases clipped from V and 0 bases from J, the junction kept 7 bases outside the gene matches. The CDR3 reads CASSELTGALNTEAFF. CDR3 sequence (DNA): TGTGCCAGCAGTGAGCTAACAGGGGCCCTGAACACTGAAGCTTTCTTT.

The sample holds one count of this clone. The V gene is TRBV6-5, the J gene TRBJ2-1; 10 nucleotides match TRBD2. The CDR3 runs 16 residues. Germline V gene sequence: CDR1 MNHEY, CDR2 SVGAGI. The V segment lost 6 bases and the J segment 7 bases; nucleotides outside the gene matches: 12. This CDR3 is CASRYSGGANRNEQFF. The CDR3 DNA reads TGTGCCAGCAGGTACAGCGGGGGGGCTAACAGAAATGAGCAGTTCTTC.

This clone was recorded only once. V gene TRBV11-2 combines with J gene TRBJ2-3, with D possibly matching TRBD2 (7 bases). Germline V gene sequence: CDR1 SGHAT, CDR2 FQNNGV. This CDR3 has 15 residues. V was trimmed by 4 bases and J by 4 bases, leaving 15 bases between them. The CDR3 loop reads CASSSLGGAADTQYF. The DNA of the CDR3 is TGTGCCAGCAGCTCTTTGGGGGGGGCCGCAGATACGCAGTATTTT. The variable domain in full, completed from reference TRBV11-2 and TRBJ2-3, reads EAGVAQSPRYKIIEKRQSVAFWCNPISGHATLYWYQQILGQGPKLLIQFQNNGVVDDSQLPKDRFSAERLKGVDSTLKIQPAKLEDSAVYLCASSSLGGAADTQYFGPGTRLTVL.

The chain uses TRBV29-1 and TRBJ1-1; TRBD1 is a possible D gene (5 bases). V lost 4 bases, J lost 5 bases, and 14 bases lay in between. The CDR3 runs 13 residues. Germline V gene data show CDR1 as SQVTM and CDR2 as ANQGSEA. The CDR3 here is CSVVRQGLTEAFF. CDR3 nucleotides: TGCAGCGTTGTAAGGCAGGGCTTGACTGAAGCTTTCTTT.

The CDR3 region is CASSYSVRDGYTF. CDR3 bases: TGTGCCAGCAGTTACTCAGTCAGGGATGGCTACACCTTC. The V and J genes are TRBV6-5 and TRBJ1-2; a weak D match, TRBD1 (5 bases). The V gene lost 0 bases and the J gene lost 6 bases, with 8 bases spanning the gap. Looked up from germline, CDR1 is MNHEY and CDR2 is SVGAGI. The CDR3 has 13 amino acids.

In its sample, this clone was seen once. The chain carries TRBV6-6 and TRBJ2-2, with D perhaps TRBD2 (6 bases). The germline CDR1 and CDR2 sequences are MNHNY and SVGAGI (reference sequence). The CDR3 has 14 residues. Trimming removed 6 bases at V and 6 bases at J, with 14 bases between. CDR3 sequence: CASSGGPSAGELFF. The CDR3 region has the DNA TGTGCCAGCAGCGGGGGTCCCTCCGCCGGGGAGCTGTTTTTT.

The chain has TRBV6-5 and TRBJ2-3; 7 nucleotides align to TRBD1. The CDR3 is 14 amino acids. With 6 bases clipped from V and 2 bases from J, the junction kept 5 bases outside the gene matches. Germline V lookup: CDR1 MNHEY, CDR2 SVGAGI. This CDR3 is CASRDDRATDTQYF. The CDR3 DNA reads TGTGCCAGCAGGGACGACAGGGCCACAGATACGCAGTATTTT.

CDR3 sequence: CASSRGEGSGANVLTF. CDR3 coding DNA: TGCGCCAGCAGCCGGGGGGAAGGATCTGGGGCCAACGTCCTGACTTTC. This chain uses TRBV4-1 with TRBJ2-6; D is perhaps TRBD2 (6 bases). Germline-derived CDR1 and CDR2 are MGHRA and YSYEKL. Between the trimmed V and J ends, which lost 4 bases and 1 base, there was a span of 11 bases. This CDR3 spans 16 amino acids.

The chain has TRBV5-1 and TRBJ2-2; no clear D gene. Germline lookup yields CDR1 SGHRS and CDR2 YFSETQ. The CDR3 is 14 residues long. The V and J ends lost 4 bases and 1 base respectively, with 8 bases between them. In DNA form, the CDR3 reads TGCGCCAGCAGCCCTCTAGAGAACACCGGGGAGCTGTTTTTT. This gives the protein CASSPLENTGELFF.

This chain uses TRBV7-6 with TRBJ2-5; tentative D call: TRBD2 (7 bases). CDR3 length equals 12 residues. Between the trimmed V and J ends, which lost 7 bases and 5 bases, there was a span of 11 bases. Germline CDR1 and CDR2: SGHVS and FNYEAQ. The CDR3 DNA reads TGTGCCAGCACCACGGGGGGCGAGACCCAGTACTTC. Its translation is CASTTGGETQYF.